These 8 T cell receptor beta chains were all obtained from the same sample, sequenced in a study of shared clonotypes between healthy human individuals. Cells designated naive CD8 were CD45RO-negative and were positively selected for CCR7, with terminally differentiated effector memory CD45RA+ cells excluded. Assay used: immunoSEQ multiplex PCR; TCRdb lists only in-frame clones, some missing. The table shows around 2.1 million clones, with about 93% occurring only once. Material: naive CD8+ T cells from PBMCs. These receptors were obtained from a man aged 18 to 30 in good health. Some clones in this sample may be carry-over from other donors' samples.

A word on this clone: Other DNA sequences within the sample encode an identical CDR3. The CDR3 here is CASSPTGGNYEQYF. For the CDR3, the DNA is TGCGCCAGCAGTCCGACAGGGGGAAACTACGAGCAGTACTTC. This chain joins TRBV5-1 and TRBJ2-7; 9 bases map to TRBD1. V lost 5 bases to trimming and J lost 3 bases; unmatched junction nucleotides: 6. The germline V gene has CDR1 SGHRS and CDR2 YFSETQ. CDR3 size: 14 residues.

The sample holds a few counts of this clone. The sample holds other DNA sequences that translate to the same CDR3. This chain joins TRBV6-5 and TRBJ2-1; 11 positions match TRBD1. The junction had 2 bases not matched to a gene; V was cut back by 4 bases and J by 3 bases. The CDR3 spans 15 residues. Germline V lookup: CDR1 MNHEY, CDR2 SVGAGI. In nucleotides, the CDR3 is TGTGCCAGCAGTTCCGGGACAGGGGGCTACAATGAGCAGTTCTTC. It is translated as CASSSGTGGYNEQFF.

The rearrangement links TRBV18 to TRBJ1-3; 7 nucleotides match TRBD1. Trimming removed 4 bases from V and 5 bases from J; junction bases left unmatched: 20. The germline V gene encodes CDR1 KGHSH and CDR2 LQKENI. CDR3 size: 19 residues. As DNA, the CDR3 is TGTGCCAGCTCACTGTCACGCTCTCCTTCCGGGGACAGTCGAAACACCATATATTTT. Protein sequence: CASSLSRSPSGDSRNTIYF. Full variable domain (missing parts from reference TRBV18 and TRBJ1-3): NAGVMQNPRHLVRRRGQEARLRCSPMKGHSHVYWYRQLPEEGLKFMVYLQKENIIDESGMPKERFSAEFPKEGPSILRIQQVVRGDSAAYFCASSLSRSPSGDSRNTIYFGEGSWLTVV.

The chain recombines TRBV10-3 with TRBJ2-1; 9 bases line up with TRBD2. The CDR3 has 15 residues. Looked up from germline, CDR1 is ENHRY and CDR2 is SYGVKD. V lost 5 bases, J lost 3 bases, and 5 bases stayed unmatched. This CDR3 is CAISRPTSGYNEQFF. CDR3 coding DNA: TGTGCCATCAGTCGTCCGACTAGCGGCTACAATGAGCAGTTCTTC.

V is TRBV11-2 and J is TRBJ2-1; no definite D call. The germline V and J ends were trimmed by 4 bases and 4 bases, with 14 bases remaining between them. Germline CDR1 is SGHAT and CDR2 is FQNNGV. The CDR3 runs to 15 residues. CDR3 coding DNA: TGTGCCAGCAGCTCCGAAGAAGACACGTACAATGAGCAGTTCTTC. This translates into CASSSEEDTYNEQFF.

This clone was observed a few times. The chain carries TRBV19 and TRBJ1-2, with 11 bases aligning to TRBD1. The CDR3 has 13 residues. The V gene's germline CDR1 is LNHDA and CDR2 SQIVND (reference sequence). V lost 8 bases to trimming and J lost 6 bases; unmatched junction nucleotides: 5. CDR3 protein: CASRDRGKDGYTF. In DNA form, the CDR3 reads TGTGCCAGTCGGGACAGGGGGAAGGATGGCTACACCTTC.

This chain joins TRBV7-2 and TRBJ2-1; D gene unclear. Per germline, CDR1 SGHTA and CDR2 FQGNSA. V dropped 5 bases and J dropped 9 bases, with 11 bases sitting between them. CDR3 length equals 12 residues. CDR3 nucleotides: TGTGCCAGCAGCAGCCCTTGGGGTGAGCAGTTCTTC. Residues: CASSSPWGEQFF.

The chain has TRBV27 and TRBJ2-7, with 10 bases matching TRBD2. This CDR3 is built from 20 residues. Germline CDR1 is MNHEY and CDR2 is SMNVEV (reference sequence). The trim removed 5 bases at V and 2 bases at J, leaving 21 bases unmatched. The CDR3 coding sequence is TGTGCCAGCAGTCCCCGCGGGGCTAGCGGGAGTCACGTCTACACCTACGAGCAGTACTTC. Protein sequence: CASSPRGASGSHVYTYEQYF.